Listed below are T cell receptor beta chains from one sample, sequenced in a study of beta chain features in type 1 diabetes. Repertoires were generated with immunoSEQ multiplex PCR, while TCRdb's copy carries only in-frame clones and drops some. There are over 650,000 clones in the sample; over 13% occur only once, and roughly 0.04% lies in the top ten. Sequencing was carried out using naive CD4+ T cells from blood. The receptors stem from a man aged 18 to 29 with type 1 diabetes. Each CDR3 is given with its conserved first and last residue. D genes are given only for firm matches. Size tells how often a clone was seen (once, few, many) or the class of an expanded clone, and some rows leave it out.

NA	TRBV7-2	TRBJ2-7	few	CASSREGWVAYEQYF	TGTGCCAGCAGCCGAGAAGGGTGGGTCGCCTACGAGCAGTACTTC
NA	TRBV29-1	TRBJ2-5	NA	CSVEEKGWETQYF	TGCAGCGTTGAAGAAAAGGGGTGGGAGACCCAGTACTTC
TRBD1	TRBV12-5	TRBJ2-3	NA	CASGQGQGADTQYF	TGTGCTAGTGGTCAAGGACAGGGCGCAGATACGCAGTATTTT
TRBD1	TRBV5-1	TRBJ2-4	NA	CASSLGQGLAKNIQYF	TGCGCCAGCAGTCTCGGACAGGGCTTAGCCAAAAACATTCAGTACTTC
TRBD1	TRBV6-1	TRBJ2-4	NA	CASSGPLRGPRAAAKNIQYF	TGTGCCAGCAGTGGCCCGCTCAGGGGGCCGCGGGCTGCGGCCAAAAACATTCAGTACTTC
NA	TRBV20-1	TRBJ1-2	few	CSASLVLRYTF	TGCAGTGCCTCTCTCGTCTTACGCTACACCTTC
NA	TRBV28	TRBJ2-1	NA	CASSFWQDQNNEQFF	TGTGCCAGCAGTTTCTGGCAGGACCAGAACAATGAGCAGTTCTTC
TRBD2	TRBV5-4	TRBJ2-3	few	CASSPPGRGGAETQYF	TGTGCCAGCAGCCCGCCGGGGCGGGGGGGCGCCGAGACGCAGTATTTT
TRBD2	TRBV28	TRBJ2-7	NA	CASTFTAGPRPYEQYF	TGTGCCAGCACCTTCACAGCGGGGCCTCGACCCTACGAGCAGTACTTC
NA	TRBV2	TRBJ1-3	few	CASSEGSSSGNTIYF	TGTGCCAGCAGTGAAGGCAGCAGCTCTGGAAACACCATATATTTT
NA	TRBV5-1	TRBJ2-7	few	CASSLVYGEIYEQYF	TGCGCCAGCAGCTTGGTATATGGGGAAATCTACGAGCAGTACTTC
NA	TRBV9	TRBJ1-4	NA	CASSVDGFGEKLFF	TGTGCCAGCAGCGTAGATGGATTCGGTGAAAAACTGTTTTTT
NA	TRBV7-2	TRBJ1-2	once	CASSLQAGMKGYTF	TGTGCCAGCAGCTTGCAGGCAGGGATGAAAGGCTACACCTTC
NA	TRBV5-5	TRBJ2-5	NA	CASSPRQNQETQYF	TGTGCCAGCAGCCCCAGACAGAATCAAGAGACCCAGTACTTC
NA	TRBV29-1	TRBJ1-2	few	CSAERVGGYTF	TGCAGCGCCGAGCGGGTTGGAGGCTACACCTTC
TRBD1	TRBV7-2	TRBJ1-5	NA	CASSPGQVNQPQHF	TGTGCCAGCAGCCCGGGACAGGTCAATCAGCCCCAGCATTTT
NA	TRBV6-5	TRBJ2-2	NA	CASSYSGPTNTGELFF	TGTGCCAGCAGTTACTCGGGACCCACGAACACCGGGGAGCTGTTTTTT
NA	TRBV10-3	TRBJ1-5	few	CAIARELGQPQHF	TGTGCCATCGCCAGGGAATTGGGTCAGCCCCAGCATTTT
NA	TRBV4-1	TRBJ1-2	NA	CASSQMVANYGYTF	TGCGCCAGCAGCCAAATGGTAGCTAACTATGGCTACACCTTC
NA	TRBV29-1	TRBJ2-4	few	CSVGTGPNIQYF	TGCAGCGTTGGTACAGGGCCAAACATTCAGTACTTC
TRBD1	TRBV5-1	TRBJ1-2	few	CASSLARDSYGYTF	TGCGCCAGCAGCTTGGCCCGGGACAGCTATGGCTACACCTTC
TRBD2	TRBV25-1	TRBJ2-5	NA	CASSLAGGPETQYF	TGTGCCAGCAGTCTAGCGGGGGGACCCGAGACCCAGTACTTC
TRBD1	TRBV27	TRBJ2-3	NA	CASSSHRGTSTDTQYF	TGTGCCAGCAGTTCTCACAGGGGAACTAGCACAGATACGCAGTATTTT
NA	TRBV6-1	TRBJ1-1	NA	CASSEQGFSNTEAFF	TGTGCCAGCAGTGAACAGGGGTTCTCGAACACTGAAGCTTTCTTT
NA	TRBV30	TRBJ2-4	few	CAWSHGGDEYF	TGTGCCTGGAGCCATGGAGGTGATGAGTACTTC
NA	TRBV6-5	TRBJ1-2	few	CASRMTFTNYGYTF	TGTGCCAGCCGGATGACTTTCACTAACTATGGCTACACCTTC
TRBD1	TRBV18	TRBJ1-1	NA	CASSPTWQGASEAFF	TGTGCCAGCTCACCAACGTGGCAGGGGGCATCTGAAGCTTTCTTT
NA	TRBV28	TRBJ2-1	few	CASSRPDSYNEQFF	TGTGCCAGCAGCCGTCCGGACAGTTACAATGAGCAGTTCTTC
NA	TRBV30	TRBJ2-7	few	CASSTLYEQYF	TGTGCCTCCTCGACACTGTACGAGCAGTACTTC
NA	TRBV4-2	TRBJ1-3	NA	CASSPEGGVAGNTIYF	TGTGCCAGCAGCCCTGAGGGGGGAGTAGCTGGAAACACCATATATTTT
TRBD1	TRBV7-3	TRBJ2-1	few	CASSLTGQGGYNEQFF	TGTGCCAGCAGCTTAACAGGACAGGGGGGATACAATGAGCAGTTCTTC
NA	TRBV29-1	TRBJ2-3	few	CSVEQGAHGSVASTDTQYF	TGCAGCGTTGAACAAGGGGCCCACGGGAGTGTCGCGAGCACAGATACGCAGTATTTT
NA	TRBV2	TRBJ1-2	NA	CASSEEEISYGYTF	TGTGCCAGCAGTGAAGAGGAGATATCCTATGGCTACACCTTC
TRBD1	TRBV18	TRBJ1-1	NA	CASSPLGLLTGVNTEAFF	TGTGCCAGCTCACCACTGGGTCTGTTGACAGGGGTGAACACTGAAGCTTTCTTT
TRBD2	TRBV6-1	TRBJ2-4	few	CASSERGGVDIQYF	TGTGCCAGCAGTGAACGGGGGGGCGTCGACATTCAGTACTTC
NA	TRBV10-3	TRBJ1-2	few	CAISAGVGYGYTF	TGTGCCATCAGTGCCGGTGTAGGCTATGGCTACACCTTC
TRBD2	TRBV29-1	TRBJ2-1	few	CSVAGTIYNEQFF	TGCAGCGTGGCCGGGACTATTTACAATGAGCAGTTCTTC
TRBD1	TRBV4-3	TRBJ1-4	few	CASRSTGENEKLFF	TGCGCCAGCAGGAGTACAGGGGAGAATGAAAAACTGTTTTTT
NA	TRBV9	TRBJ1-1	few	CASSVVTAMAFF	TGTGCCAGCAGCGTCGTGACAGCCATGGCTTTCTTT
NA	TRBV9	TRBJ1-3	NA	CASSVIGAGAGNTIYF	TGTGCCAGCAGCGTTATAGGGGCAGGAGCTGGAAACACCATATATTTT
NA	TRBV28	TRBJ2-5	few	CASSLSPTGKETQYF	TGTGCCAGCAGTTTATCCCCCACAGGGAAAGAGACCCAGTACTTC
TRBD1	TRBV30	TRBJ1-5	NA	CAWRGGQGGQPQHF	TGTGCCTGGAGGGGAGGACAGGGAGGCCAGCCCCAGCATTTT